Described below is a single TCR beta chain sequence and its context. The data stem from a study of blood T cell repertoires in COVID-19. Background on the study: PBMCs, B-cell-depleted T cells, or T cells provided the cDNA or gDNA that made up the material.

Some clones are missing from TCRdb's copy, which holds only in-frame ones; the method was immunoSEQ multiplex PCR. The sample lists tens of thousands of clones; about 80% were seen once. The germline V gene encodes CDR1 SGHNT and CDR2 YENEEA. The trim removed 5 bases at V and 4 bases at J, leaving 3 bases unmatched. The CDR3 spans 14 residues. The sequencing input was peripheral blood. This TCR was recovered from a woman between 65 and 79 years old with acute or convalescent COVID-19. This chain joins TRBV11-3 and TRBJ1-1, with 11 bases matching TRBD1. The CDR3 sequence is CASSGTGGSTEAFF. The CDR3 nucleotides read TGTGCCAGCAGCGGGACAGGGGGGAGCACTGAAGCTTTCTTT.